This T cell receptor beta chain was obtained from a study of response to subunit inactivated influenza vaccine. This clonotype showed up just a few times. TCRdb fed the RT-PCR reads into MiXCR, producing one record per CDR3 protein. This sample has approximately 570,000 distinct CDR3 sequences; 6.5% to 8% occur once, and the top ten carry about an eighth. V lost 2 bases and J 6 bases, leaving 8 bases between the germline ends. The CDR3 length is 14 residues. The V call is TRBV12-3 or TRBV12-4, the J call TRBJ1-6, with D uncertain. The sample here was PBMCs from blood, taken 23 to 25 months after vaccination. The receptor comes from a man aged 50-75 years who received an inactivated influenza vaccine. CDR3 sequence: CASSLMGGNSPLHF. The DNA of the CDR3 is TGTGCCAGCAGTTTAATGGGAGGTAATTCACCCCTCCACTTT.